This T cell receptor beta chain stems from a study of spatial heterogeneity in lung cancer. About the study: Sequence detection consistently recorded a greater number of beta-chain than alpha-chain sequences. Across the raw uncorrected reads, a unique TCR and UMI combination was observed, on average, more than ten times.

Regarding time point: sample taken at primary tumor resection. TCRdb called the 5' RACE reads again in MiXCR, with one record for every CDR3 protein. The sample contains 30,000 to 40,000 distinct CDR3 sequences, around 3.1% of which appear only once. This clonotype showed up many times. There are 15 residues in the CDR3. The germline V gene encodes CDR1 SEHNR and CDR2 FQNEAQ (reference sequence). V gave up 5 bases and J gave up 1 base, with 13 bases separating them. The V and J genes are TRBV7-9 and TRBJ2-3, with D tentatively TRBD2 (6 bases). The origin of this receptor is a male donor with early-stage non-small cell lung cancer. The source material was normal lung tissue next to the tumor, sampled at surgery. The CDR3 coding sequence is TGTGCCAGCAGCGCCCGGGACTCGGGCACAGATACGCAGTATTTT. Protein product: CASSARDSGTDTQYF.